This TCR beta chain was sequenced during a study of identical twins. Broader study findings: With monozygotic twins, out-of-frame TCR alpha sharing exceeded what models estimated. Abundant beta clonotypes from cord blood had fewer insertions, unlike memory repertoires, which showed none.

TCRdb itself ran the 5' RACE reads through MiXCR, one entry per CDR3 protein. The data hold over 600,000 distinct CDR3 sequences, with about 20% observed a single time. In the case of this clonotype: Its antigen is unidentified.

These data also featured in a second study, about T cells expressing NK-cell markers. That work states: Among the eight sequenced donors, seven tested HCMV-seropositive and one tested seronegative.

This TCR derives from a woman aged 18-29 years in good health. The sequenced sample was PBMCs.

The CDR3 loop reads CASSQSGTGAYEQYF. The CDR3 nucleotides read TGTGCCAGCAGCCAATCGGGCACCGGGGCCTACGAGCAGTACTTC. The V and J genes are TRBV7-2 and TRBJ2-7, with a possible D match to TRBD2 (5 bases). V lost 5 bases to trimming and J lost 2 bases, with 16 bases between them. The germline CDR1 and CDR2 sequences are SGHTA and FQGNSA. This CDR3 comprises 15 residues.